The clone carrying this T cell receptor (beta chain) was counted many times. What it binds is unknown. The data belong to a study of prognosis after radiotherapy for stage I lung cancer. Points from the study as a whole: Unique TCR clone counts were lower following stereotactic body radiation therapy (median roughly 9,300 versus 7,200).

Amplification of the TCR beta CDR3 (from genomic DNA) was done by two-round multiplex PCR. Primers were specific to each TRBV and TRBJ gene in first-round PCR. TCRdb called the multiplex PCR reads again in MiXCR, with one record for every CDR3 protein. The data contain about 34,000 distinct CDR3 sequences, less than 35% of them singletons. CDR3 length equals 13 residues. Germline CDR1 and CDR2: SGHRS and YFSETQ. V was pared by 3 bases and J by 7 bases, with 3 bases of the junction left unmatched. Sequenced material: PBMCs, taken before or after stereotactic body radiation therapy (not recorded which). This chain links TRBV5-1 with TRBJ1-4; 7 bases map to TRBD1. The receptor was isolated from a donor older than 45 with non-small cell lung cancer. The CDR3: CASSSGQVEKLFF. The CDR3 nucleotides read TGCGCCAGCAGCTCAGGACAGGTTGAAAAACTGTTTTTT.